This T cell receptor beta chain was identified during a study of blood T cell repertoires in COVID-19. Study context: Donors in the United States, Italy and Spain gave samples during acute or convalescent COVID-19.

Clones were sequenced by immunoSEQ multiplex PCR, and TCRdb holds only the in-frame ones, with some missing. Among some 150,000 clones listed, about 82% were seen once. This CDR3 has 14 residues. Trimming cost V 11 bases and J 5 bases; bases outside gene matches: 12. Looked up from germline, CDR1 is SNHLY and CDR2 is FYNNEI. This TCR came from a woman between 40 and 55 years old with active or convalescent COVID-19. V is TRBV2 and J is TRBJ2-7; 10 nucleotides match TRBD1. Sequencing was done on a sample of peripheral blood. The CDR3 sequence: CAGRLDRGINEQYF. The CDR3 coding sequence is TGTGCCGGCCGCCTGGACAGGGGGATTAACGAGCAGTACTTC.